A selection of T cell receptor beta chains follows, all from one sample in a study of shared clonotypes between healthy human individuals. Sequenced by immunoSEQ multiplex PCR; TCRdb stores in-frame clones only, minus some. The data hold under 600,000 clones, with around 96% observed a single time. Sequences were obtained from naive CD4+ T cells sorted from blood. These receptors came from a woman aged 25 to 39 in good health. Both conserved end residues are part of each CDR3. A D gene is named only where the DNA matches it firmly. Clone size is shown for a subset of rows, as once, few, many or a class of expanded clone.

CASSRGLAGINEQFF,TGTGCCAGCAGCCGAGGACTAGCGGGAATCAATGAGCAGTTCTTC,.,TRBD2,TRBJ2-1,15,TRBV28
CARPLGQGSGYTF,TGTGCCAGGCCCCTGGGACAGGGGAGCGGCTACACCTTC,.,TRBD1,TRBJ1-2,13,TRBV27
CASSPPGQGGDTQYF,TGTGCCAGCAGCCCCCCGGGACAGGGAGGAGATACGCAGTATTTT,once,TRBD1,TRBJ2-3,15,TRBV27
CASSDWDSYEQYF,TGTGCCAGCAGTGATTGGGACAGCTACGAGCAGTACTTC,.,TRBD1,TRBJ2-7,13,TRBV2
CASSEKAGLTDTQYF,TGCGCCAGCAGTGAGAAGGCGGGTCTCACAGATACGCAGTATTTT,.,.,TRBJ2-3,15,TRBV10-2
CASSSTSGVLDTQYF,TGCGCCAGCAGCTCTACTAGCGGAGTTTTGGATACGCAGTATTTT,once,TRBD2,TRBJ2-3,15,TRBV5-1
CASSPASGSVSLEQYF,TGTGCCAGCAGCCCTGCTAGCGGGAGTGTCTCGCTCGAGCAGTACTTC,.,TRBD2,TRBJ2-7,16,TRBV11-2
CASSPPGGGTGYGYTF,TGTGCCAGCTCACCACCGGGAGGGGGGACAGGCTATGGCTACACCTTC,.,TRBD1,TRBJ1-2,16,TRBV18
CASRSTSGSSYNEQFF,TGTGCCAGCAGGTCTACTAGCGGAAGCTCCTACAATGAGCAGTTCTTC,.,TRBD2,TRBJ2-1,16,TRBV7-9
CASRGTGANTGELFF,TGTGCCAGCAGGGGGACAGGGGCTAACACCGGGGAGCTGTTTTTT,.,TRBD1,TRBJ2-2,15,TRBV2
CATNAGTNEKLFF,TGTGCCACCAATGCGGGAACAAATGAAAAACTGTTTTTT,.,.,TRBJ1-4,13,TRBV10-3
CSVGLTEPDTQYF,TGCAGCGTTGGACTGACAGAACCAGATACGCAGTATTTT,.,.,TRBJ2-3,13,TRBV29-1
CASSQGVVNKNIQYF,TGCGCCAGCAGCCAGGGGGTCGTCAACAAAAACATTCAGTACTTC,.,.,TRBJ2-4,15,TRBV4-1
CASSTGRNSNQPQHF,TGTGCCAGCTCAACGGGACGTAATAGCAATCAGCCCCAGCATTTT,.,.,TRBJ1-5,15,TRBV18
CASSLASGAGGTEAFF,TGCGCCAGCAGCTTGGCCTCGGGGGCAGGGGGCACTGAAGCTTTCTTT,.,TRBD1,TRBJ1-1,16,TRBV5-1
CASSVAAGVQETQYF,TGTGCCAGCAGCGTAGCTGCGGGGGTTCAAGAGACCCAGTACTTC,.,TRBD2,TRBJ2-5,15,TRBV9
CASSLWSTGELFF,TGTGCCAGCAGCTTATGGTCGACCGGGGAGCTGTTTTTT,.,.,TRBJ2-2,13,TRBV7-3
CASSLEGFRKPQHF,TGTGCCAGCAGTTTAGAAGGGTTTAGAAAGCCCCAGCATTTT,once,.,TRBJ1-5,14,TRBV28
CASSVGQGYSGNTIYF,TGTGCCAGCAGCGTAGGACAGGGGTACTCTGGAAACACCATATATTTT,few,TRBD1,TRBJ1-3,16,TRBV7-9
CASSFLTGVSTGELFF,TGCGCCAGCAGCTTCTTGACGGGAGTATCCACCGGGGAGCTGTTTTTT,.,.,TRBJ2-2,16,TRBV4-1
CASSTPGLAGTGELFF,TGTGCCAGCTCAACACCGGGACTAGCGGGGACCGGGGAGCTGTTTTTT,.,TRBD2,TRBJ2-2,16,TRBV18
CASSSGPQETQYF,TGTGCCAGCAGCTCCGGACCCCAAGAGACCCAGTACTTC,.,.,TRBJ2-5,13,TRBV11-3
CASSSGTSGGPYQETQYF,TGCGCCAGCAGCTCCGGGACTAGCGGGGGTCCGTACCAAGAGACCCAGTACTTC,.,TRBD2,TRBJ2-5,18,TRBV5-1
CASSLLGGVIFYEQYF,TGCGCCAGCAGTCTTTTAGGGGGAGTAATCTTTTACGAGCAGTACTTC,.,.,TRBJ2-7,16,TRBV4-1
CASSLTENTEAFF,TGCGCCAGCAGCTTGACGGAGAACACTGAAGCTTTCTTT,.,.,TRBJ1-1,13,TRBV5-1
CASSYRTEAFF,TGTGCCAGCAGTTACCGCACTGAAGCTTTCTTT,.,.,TRBJ1-1,11,TRBV6-5
CASSPLPDSRQPQHF,TGCGCCAGCAGCCCGCTACCGGACAGTCGCCAGCCCCAGCATTTT,.,.,TRBJ1-5,15,TRBV5-1
CASSRRQGHTEAFF,TGTGCCAGCAGTCGCAGACAGGGTCACACTGAAGCTTTCTTT,.,TRBD1,TRBJ1-1,14,TRBV27
CASSRLAGGVNTQYF,TGTGCCAGCAGTCGACTAGCGGGAGGGGTTAATACGCAGTATTTT,.,TRBD2,TRBJ2-3,15,TRBV7-2
CASNCRGGDRGAVF,TGTGCCAGCAACTGTCGGGGGGGCGACCGGGGAGCTGTTTTT,.,TRBD2,TRBJ2-2,14,TRBV28
CASSIAGTDTQYF,TGTGCCAGTAGTATCGCGGGCACAGATACGCAGTATTTT,.,.,TRBJ2-3,13,TRBV19
CASSSGQGYEQYF,TGTGCCAGCAGCTCCGGACAGGGCTACGAGCAGTACTTC,.,TRBD1,TRBJ2-7,13,TRBV11-3
CASREGRYEQYF,TGTGCCAGCAGGGAGGGGCGGTACGAGCAGTACTTC,.,.,TRBJ2-7,12,TRBV6-1
CASRNNRGIGEQYF,TGTGCCAGCAGGAACAACAGGGGCATCGGAGAGCAGTACTTC,.,TRBD1,TRBJ2-7,14,TRBV7-9
CASSRDREFDQPQHF,TGTGCCAGTAGCCGGGACAGGGAGTTCGATCAGCCCCAGCATTTT,once,TRBD1,TRBJ1-5,15,TRBV19
CASKRLAGGRQETQYF,TGTGCCAGTAAACGACTAGCGGGAGGGAGGCAAGAGACCCAGTACTTC,.,TRBD2,TRBJ2-5,16,TRBV19
CVSGDPPPTDTQYF,TGTGTATCCGGAGACCCTCCCCCCACAGATACGCAGTATTTT,.,.,TRBJ2-3,14,TRBV28
CASGGTIREAFF,TGTGCCAGCGGCGGGACCATACGTGAAGCTTTCTTT,.,.,TRBJ1-1,12,TRBV6-1
CASSGGPLAVHPADEQFF,TGTGCCAGCAGCGGCGGGCCACTAGCGGTCCACCCCGCCGATGAGCAGTTCTTC,.,TRBD2,TRBJ2-1,18,TRBV7-9
CASSKCLGQGQPLSSTDTQYF,TGTGCCAGCAGCAAATGTCTCGGACAGGGACAACCTTTATCAAGCACAGATACGCAGTATTTT,.,.,TRBJ2-3,21,TRBV21-1
CASSQPGKGELFF,TGTGCCAGCAGCCAACCCGGGAAAGGGGAGCTGTTTTTT,once,.,TRBJ2-2,13,TRBV14
CASTGKYSNQPQHF,TGTGCCAGTACAGGGAAATATAGCAATCAGCCCCAGCATTTT,.,.,TRBJ1-5,14,TRBV19
CASSLAPGSTGNTIYF,TGCGCCAGCAGCTTGGCGCCAGGGTCGACTGGAAACACCATATATTTT,.,.,TRBJ1-3,16,TRBV5-1
CASSPGDGPYEQYF,TGTGCCAGCTCACCGGGGGACGGGCCTTACGAGCAGTACTTC,.,.,TRBJ2-7,14,TRBV18
CASRVGGGTGELFF,TGCGCCAGCAGAGTCGGAGGGGGAACCGGGGAGCTGTTTTTT,.,.,TRBJ2-2,14,TRBV5-1